This T cell receptor beta chain stems from a study of blood T cell repertoires in COVID-19. At the level of the study: Some COVID-19 samples were acute and others convalescent; all came from the United States, Italy and Spain. Sample material is recorded as cDNA or gDNA derived from T cells, B-cell-depleted T cells, or PBMCs.

Between the trimmed V and J ends, which lost 6 bases and 1 base, there was a span of 12 bases. The germline V gene encodes CDR1 MNHNY and CDR2 SVGAGI (reference sequence). The CDR3 length is 14 residues. In the source study's methods: The authors estimated nucleated cell counts from reference gene primer amplification. The data were produced by immunoSEQ multiplex PCR, yet TCRdb's version contains in-frame clones alone and is incomplete. V and J calls and clone size come straight from that table; D and trimming were deduced from the DNA. The sample yields 150,000 to 200,000 clones, around 89% seen once.

Specimen: peripheral blood. The TCR sequence derives from a human donor in a cohort sampled during active COVID-19. J is TRBJ1-1 and V is TRBV6-6; tentatively, D is TRBD1 (6 bases). CDR3 in DNA: TGTGCCAGCAGGGGGGACATCACGAACACTGAAGCTTTCTTT. It yields the protein CASRGDITNTEAFF.